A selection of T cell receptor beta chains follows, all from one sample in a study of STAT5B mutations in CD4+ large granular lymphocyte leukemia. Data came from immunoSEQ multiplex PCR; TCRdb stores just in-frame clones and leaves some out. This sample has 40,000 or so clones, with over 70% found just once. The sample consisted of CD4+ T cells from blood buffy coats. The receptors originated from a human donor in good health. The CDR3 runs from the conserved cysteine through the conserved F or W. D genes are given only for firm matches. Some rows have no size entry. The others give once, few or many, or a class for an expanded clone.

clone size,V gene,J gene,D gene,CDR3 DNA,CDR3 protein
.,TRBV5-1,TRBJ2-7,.,TGCGCCAGCAGCTCCGGGACTGGCGGCCACGAGCAGTACTTC,CASSSGTGGHEQYF
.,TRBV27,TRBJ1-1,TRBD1,TGTGCCAGCAGTTGGACAGGTTTGAACACTGAAGCTTTCTTT,CASSWTGLNTEAFF
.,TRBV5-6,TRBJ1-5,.,TGTGCCAGCAGCCGGACAAATCAGCCCCAGCATTTT,CASSRTNQPQHF
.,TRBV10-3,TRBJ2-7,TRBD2,TGTGCCATCAGTGCTGTGGGCGGAAGAGCGGGAGGGCCCTACGAGCAGTACTTC,CAISAVGGRAGGPYEQYF
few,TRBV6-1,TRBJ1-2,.,TGTGCCAGCAGTGAAGAAGGACACTATGGCTACACCTTC,CASSEEGHYGYTF
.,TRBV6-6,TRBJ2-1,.,TGTGCCAGCAGCCCTACCCAGGGGAATGAGCAGTTCTTC,CASSPTQGNEQFF
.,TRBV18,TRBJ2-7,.,TGTGCCAGCTCACCAGCGGGGGCAGGGGCCTACGAGCAGTACTTC,CASSPAGAGAYEQYF
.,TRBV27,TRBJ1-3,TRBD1,TGTGCCAGCAGTCGGTACAGGGGCTCTGGAAACACCATATATTTT,CASSRYRGSGNTIYF
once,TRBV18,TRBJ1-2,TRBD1,TGTGCCAGCTCAACTTGGGACAGCGGGGAGGATGGCTACACCTTC,CASSTWDSGEDGYTF
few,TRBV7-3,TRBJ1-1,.,TGTGCCAGCAGCCCGACACCTAACACTGAAGCTTTCTTT,CASSPTPNTEAFF
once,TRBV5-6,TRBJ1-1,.,TGTGCCAGCAGCTTTTTGGGGAGCGGCACTGAAGCTTTCTTT,CASSFLGSGTEAFF
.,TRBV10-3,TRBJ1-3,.,TGTGCCATGTCAGACTCTGGAAACACCATATATTTT,CAMSDSGNTIYF
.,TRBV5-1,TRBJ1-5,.,TGCGCCAGCAGCTTGGAAGGGCAGGGAAGTCAGCCCCAGCATTTT,CASSLEGQGSQPQHF